This T cell receptor (beta chain) was observed in a study of cytomegalovirus exposure and HLA in healthy donors. This clone was seen just once. It was with 60 Vbeta and 13 Jbeta primers that the PCR ran. The table came from immunoSEQ multiplex PCR; TCRdb's copy has only in-frame clones and leaves some out. Of some 88,000 clones listed, over 65% were seen once; the top ten hold roughly 16%. Germline CDR1 SEHNR, CDR2 FQNEAQ (reference sequence). This CDR3 contains 14 residues. V lost 4 bases and J 4 bases, leaving 13 bases between the germline ends. Sequencing was done on a sample of PBMCs. This rearrangement joins TRBV7-9 to TRBJ1-1; no reliable D call. The sequence was collected from a woman in her late teens or twenties in good health and CMV-seropositive. The CDR3, as DNA: TGTGCCAGCAGCTCTACTGGAGGGAGCACTGAAGCTTTCTTT. Translating it yields CASSSTGGSTEAFF.